This T cell receptor (beta chain) was sequenced in a study of human T cells and chemical hapten exposure. TCRdb fed the 5' RACE reads into MiXCR, producing one record per CDR3 protein. The sample lists roughly 110,000 distinct CDR3 sequences, approximately 19% occurring once. Germline CDR1 and CDR2: SGHTA and FQGTGA. This CDR3 comprises 15 residues. V lost 5 bases to trimming and J lost 2 bases, with 15 bases between them. Whole blood that had not been fractionated was the source of extracted total RNA. The sequence was obtained from a human donor in good health. The chain employs TRBV7-3 and TRBJ1-1, with D maybe TRBD1 (6 bases). CDR3 nucleotides: TGTGCCAGCAGCCCGACCGCGGACAGCAACACTGAAGCTTTCTTT. This sequence encodes CASSPTADSNTEAFF.